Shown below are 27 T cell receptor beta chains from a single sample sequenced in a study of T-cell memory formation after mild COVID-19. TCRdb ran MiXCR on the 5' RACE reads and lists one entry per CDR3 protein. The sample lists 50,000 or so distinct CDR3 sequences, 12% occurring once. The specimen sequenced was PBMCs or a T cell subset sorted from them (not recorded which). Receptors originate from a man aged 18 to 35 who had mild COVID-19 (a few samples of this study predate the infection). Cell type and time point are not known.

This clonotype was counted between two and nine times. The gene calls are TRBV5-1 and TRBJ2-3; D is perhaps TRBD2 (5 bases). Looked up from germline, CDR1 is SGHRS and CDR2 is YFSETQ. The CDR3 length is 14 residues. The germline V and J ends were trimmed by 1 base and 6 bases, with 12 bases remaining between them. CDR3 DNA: TGCGCCAGCAGCTTGAGTAGCGAGGCTGATACGCAGTATTTT. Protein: CASSLSSEADTQYF.

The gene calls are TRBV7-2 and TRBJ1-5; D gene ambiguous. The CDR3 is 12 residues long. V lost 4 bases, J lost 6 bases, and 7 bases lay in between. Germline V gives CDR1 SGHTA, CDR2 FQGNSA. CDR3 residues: CASSWAGQPQHF. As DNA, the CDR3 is TGTGCCAGCAGCTGGGCGGGTCAGCCCCAGCATTTT.

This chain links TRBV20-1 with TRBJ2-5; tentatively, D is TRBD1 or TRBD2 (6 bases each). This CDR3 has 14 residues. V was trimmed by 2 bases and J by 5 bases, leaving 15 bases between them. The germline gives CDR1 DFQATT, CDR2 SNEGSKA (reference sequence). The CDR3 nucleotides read TGCAGTGCTAGAAGGGGGGAAACTGGTGAGACCCAGTACTTC. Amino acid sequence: CSARRGETGETQYF.

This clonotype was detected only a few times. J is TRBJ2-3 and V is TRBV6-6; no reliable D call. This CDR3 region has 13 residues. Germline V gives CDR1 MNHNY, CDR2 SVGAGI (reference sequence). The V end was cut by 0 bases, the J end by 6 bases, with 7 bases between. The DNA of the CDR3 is TGTGCCAGCAGTTACTCGAAGGCTGATACGCAGTATTTT. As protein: CASSYSKADTQYF.

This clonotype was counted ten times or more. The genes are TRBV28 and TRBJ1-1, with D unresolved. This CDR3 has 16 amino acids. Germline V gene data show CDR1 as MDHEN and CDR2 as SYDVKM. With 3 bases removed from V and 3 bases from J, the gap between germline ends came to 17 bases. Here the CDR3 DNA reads TGTGCCAGCAGTTTTCTCCCCCCGAGCATTTACACTGAAGCTTTCTTT. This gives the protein CASSFLPPSIYTEAFF.

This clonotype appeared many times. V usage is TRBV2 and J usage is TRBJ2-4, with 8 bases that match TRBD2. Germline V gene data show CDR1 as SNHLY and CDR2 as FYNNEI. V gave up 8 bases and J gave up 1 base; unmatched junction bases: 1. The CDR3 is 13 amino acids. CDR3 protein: CASRGGAKNIQYF. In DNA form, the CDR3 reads TGTGCCAGCCGGGGGGGTGCCAAAAACATTCAGTACTTC.

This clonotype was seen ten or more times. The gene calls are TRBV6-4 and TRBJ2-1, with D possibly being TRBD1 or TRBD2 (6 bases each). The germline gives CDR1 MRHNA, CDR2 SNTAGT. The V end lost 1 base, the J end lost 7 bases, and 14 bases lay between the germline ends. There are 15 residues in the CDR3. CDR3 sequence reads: CASSDYGGAGNEQFF. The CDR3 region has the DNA TGTGCCAGCAGTGACTACGGGGGCGCGGGGAATGAGCAGTTCTTC.

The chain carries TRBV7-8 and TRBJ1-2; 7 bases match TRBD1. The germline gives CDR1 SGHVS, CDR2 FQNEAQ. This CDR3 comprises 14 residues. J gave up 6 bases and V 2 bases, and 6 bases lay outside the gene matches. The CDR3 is CASSLLTGVNGYTF. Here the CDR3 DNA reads TGTGCCAGCAGCTTATTAACAGGGGTGAATGGCTACACCTTC.

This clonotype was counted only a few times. The CDR3 region is CASSTQGATNEKLFF. The CDR3 nucleotides are TGCGCCAGCAGCACGCAGGGTGCAACTAATGAAAAACTGTTTTTT. The rearrangement links TRBV5-1 to TRBJ1-4; D perhaps matches TRBD1 (5 bases). This CDR3 contains 15 residues. CDR1 SGHRS and CDR2 YFSETQ come from the germline V gene. The V end was cut by 4 bases, the J end by 0 bases, with 10 bases between.

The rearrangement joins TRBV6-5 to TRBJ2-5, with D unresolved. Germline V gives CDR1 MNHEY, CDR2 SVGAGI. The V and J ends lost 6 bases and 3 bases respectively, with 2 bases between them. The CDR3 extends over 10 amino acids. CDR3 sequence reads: CASREETQYF. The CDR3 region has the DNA TGTGCCAGCAGGGAAGAGACCCAGTACTTC.

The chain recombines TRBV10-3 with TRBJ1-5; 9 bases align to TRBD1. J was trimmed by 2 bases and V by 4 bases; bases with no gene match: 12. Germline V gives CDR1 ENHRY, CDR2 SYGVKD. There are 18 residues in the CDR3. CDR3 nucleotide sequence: TGTGCCATCAGTGGCTCCTCGACAGGGGGATCGGGCAATCAGCCCCAGCATTTT. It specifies CAISGSSTGGSGNQPQHF.

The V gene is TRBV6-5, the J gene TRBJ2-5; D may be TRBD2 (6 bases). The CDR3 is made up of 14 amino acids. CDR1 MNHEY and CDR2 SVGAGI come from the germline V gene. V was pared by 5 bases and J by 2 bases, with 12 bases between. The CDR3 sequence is CASSKFGGQETQYF. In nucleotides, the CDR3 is TGTGCCAGCAGTAAATTTGGGGGGCAAGAGACCCAGTACTTC.

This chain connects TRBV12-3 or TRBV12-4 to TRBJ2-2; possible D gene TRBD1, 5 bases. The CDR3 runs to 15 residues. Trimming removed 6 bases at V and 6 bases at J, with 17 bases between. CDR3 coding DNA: TGTGCCAGCAGGGGGCCTAACAGAGTATCCGGGGAGCTGTTTTTT. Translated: CASRGPNRVSGELFF.

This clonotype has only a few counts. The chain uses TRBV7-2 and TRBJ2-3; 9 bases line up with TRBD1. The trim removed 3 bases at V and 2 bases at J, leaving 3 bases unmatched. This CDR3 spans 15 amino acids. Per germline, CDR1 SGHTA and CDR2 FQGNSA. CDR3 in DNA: TGTGCCAGCAGCTTGGGACAGGGTTTCACAGATACGCAGTATTTT. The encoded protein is CASSLGQGFTDTQYF.

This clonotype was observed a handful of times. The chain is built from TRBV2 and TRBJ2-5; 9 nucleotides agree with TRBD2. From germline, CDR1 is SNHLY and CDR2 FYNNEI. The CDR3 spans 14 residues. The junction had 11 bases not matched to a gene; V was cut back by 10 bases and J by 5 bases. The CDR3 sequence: CATTPGLASETQYF. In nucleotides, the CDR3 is TGTGCCACCACCCCGGGACTAGCTTCGGAGACCCAGTACTTC.

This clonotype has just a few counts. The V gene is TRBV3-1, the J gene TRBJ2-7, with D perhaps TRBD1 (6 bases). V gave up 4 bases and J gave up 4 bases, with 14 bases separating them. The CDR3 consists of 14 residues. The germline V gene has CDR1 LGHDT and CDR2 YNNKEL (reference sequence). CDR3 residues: CASSPSVRGYEQYF. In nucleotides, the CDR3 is TGTGCCAGCAGCCCTTCGGTCAGGGGATACGAGCAGTACTTC.

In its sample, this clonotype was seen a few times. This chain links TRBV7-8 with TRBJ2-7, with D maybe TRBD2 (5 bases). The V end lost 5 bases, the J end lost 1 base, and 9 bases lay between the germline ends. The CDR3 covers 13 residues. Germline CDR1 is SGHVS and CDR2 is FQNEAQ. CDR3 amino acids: CASSTRVSYEQYF. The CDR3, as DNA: TGTGCCAGCAGCACGAGGGTTTCCTACGAGCAGTACTTC.

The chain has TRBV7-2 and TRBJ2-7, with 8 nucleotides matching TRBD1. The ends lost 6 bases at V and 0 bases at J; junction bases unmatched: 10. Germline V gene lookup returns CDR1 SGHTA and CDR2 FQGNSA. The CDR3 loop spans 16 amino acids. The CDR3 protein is CASRKTGGGSSYEQYF. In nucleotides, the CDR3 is TGTGCCAGCAGAAAAACAGGGGGTGGGAGCTCCTACGAGCAGTACTTC.

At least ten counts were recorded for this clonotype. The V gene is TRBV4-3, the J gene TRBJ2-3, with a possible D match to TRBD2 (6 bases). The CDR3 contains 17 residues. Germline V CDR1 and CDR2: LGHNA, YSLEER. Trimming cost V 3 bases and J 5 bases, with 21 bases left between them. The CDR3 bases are TGCGCCAGCAGCCAGGGTAGGGACCGTCGGAGGGGAGATACGCAGTATTTT. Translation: CASSQGRDRRRGDTQYF.

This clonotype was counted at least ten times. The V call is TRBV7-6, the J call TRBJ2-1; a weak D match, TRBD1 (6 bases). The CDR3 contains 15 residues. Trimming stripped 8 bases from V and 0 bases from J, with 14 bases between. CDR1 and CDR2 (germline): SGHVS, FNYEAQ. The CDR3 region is CASGPDSSSYNEQFF. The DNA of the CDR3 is TGTGCCAGCGGGCCGGACAGCAGCTCCTACAATGAGCAGTTCTTC.

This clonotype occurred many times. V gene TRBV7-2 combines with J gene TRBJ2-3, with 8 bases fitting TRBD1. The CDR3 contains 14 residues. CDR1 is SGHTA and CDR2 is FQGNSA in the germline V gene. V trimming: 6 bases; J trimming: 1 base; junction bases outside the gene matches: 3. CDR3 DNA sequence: TGTGCCAGCAGGGGACAGGTGGGCACAGATACGCAGTATTTT. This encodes CASRGQVGTDTQYF. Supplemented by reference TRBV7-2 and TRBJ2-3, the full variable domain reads GAGVSQSPSNKVTEKGKDVELRCDPISGHTALYWYRQSLGQGLEFLIYFQGNSAPDKSGLPSDRFSAERTGGSVSTLTIQRTQQEDSAVYLCASRGQVGTDTQYFGPGTRLTVL.

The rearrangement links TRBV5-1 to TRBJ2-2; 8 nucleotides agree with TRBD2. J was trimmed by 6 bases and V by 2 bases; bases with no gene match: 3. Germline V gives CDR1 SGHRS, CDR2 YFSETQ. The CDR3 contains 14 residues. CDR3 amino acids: CASSFGREAGELFF. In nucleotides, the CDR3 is TGCGCCAGCAGCTTCGGGAGGGAGGCCGGGGAGCTGTTTTTT.

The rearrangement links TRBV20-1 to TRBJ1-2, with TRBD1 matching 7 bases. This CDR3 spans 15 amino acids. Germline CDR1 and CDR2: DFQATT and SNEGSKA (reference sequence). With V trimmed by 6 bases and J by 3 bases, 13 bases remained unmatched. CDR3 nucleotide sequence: TGCAGTGCCTTTACCCCACAGGGGAATGACTATGGCTACACCTTC. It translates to CSAFTPQGNDYGYTF.

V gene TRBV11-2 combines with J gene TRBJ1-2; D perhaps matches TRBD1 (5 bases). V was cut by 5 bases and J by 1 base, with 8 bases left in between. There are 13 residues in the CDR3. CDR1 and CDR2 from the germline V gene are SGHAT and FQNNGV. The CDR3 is CASSRDSNYGYTF. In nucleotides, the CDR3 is TGTGCCAGCAGCCGCGACAGTAACTATGGCTACACCTTC.

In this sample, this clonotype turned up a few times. As DNA, the CDR3 is TGTGCCAGCAGTACGAGGTACCAAGAGACCCAGTACTTC. Translating it yields CASSTRYQETQYF. This chain joins TRBV27 and TRBJ2-5; D not certain. CDR1 MNHEY and CDR2 SMNVEV come from the germline V gene (reference sequence). CDR3 size: 13 residues. The V end lost 5 bases, the J end lost 0 bases, and 7 bases lay between the germline ends.

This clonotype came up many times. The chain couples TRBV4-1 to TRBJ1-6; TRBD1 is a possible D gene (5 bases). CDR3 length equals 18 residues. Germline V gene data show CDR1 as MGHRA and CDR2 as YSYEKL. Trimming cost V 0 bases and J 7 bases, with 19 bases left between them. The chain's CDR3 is CASSQDKALAGTNSPLHF. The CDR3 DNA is TGCGCCAGCAGCCAAGATAAGGCTCTGGCAGGGACGAATTCACCCCTCCACTTT.

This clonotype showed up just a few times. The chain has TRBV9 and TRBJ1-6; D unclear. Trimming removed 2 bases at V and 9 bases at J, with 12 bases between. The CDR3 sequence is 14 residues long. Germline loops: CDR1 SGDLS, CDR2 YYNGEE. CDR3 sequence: CASSVETGASPLHF. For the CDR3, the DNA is TGTGCCAGCAGCGTCGAAACCGGAGCTTCACCCCTCCACTTT.